This T cell receptor beta chain appears in the sequencing data of a study of blood T cells in healthy people across ages. Study results and caveats: Naive and antigen-experienced cells could not be conclusively compared, given unsorted PBMCs. Across samples, TCR beta diversity tracked strongly with naive T cell percentage.

Points on this clonotype: Its antigen is still unknown.

A second PCR of 7 to 11 cycles used a sample-barcoded 5' primer and a J-beta primer mix. Template switching added a 12-random-nucleotide identifier to every cDNA molecule. TCRdb processed the 5' RACE reads anew with MiXCR; each CDR3 protein has one entry. The data hold 800,000 to 950,000 distinct CDR3 sequences, with about 44% observed a single time. This CDR3 comprises 15 residues. Losses at the gene ends were 4 bases for V and 13 bases for J; bases not matched to a gene: 16. Germline V gives CDR1 LGHDT, CDR2 YNNKEL (reference sequence). The rearrangement links TRBV3-1 to TRBJ2-4; 7 bases line up with TRBD1. This clonotype originated in a man aged 25 to 40 in good health. The sample consisted of blood. The CDR3 DNA sequence: TGTGCCAGCAGCCCCCGCTATGACAGGGCTTCCCAGCAGTACTTC. Translating it yields CASSPRYDRASQQYF.